The 21 T cell receptor beta chains reported below all come from one sample, sequenced in a study of cytomegalovirus exposure and HLA in healthy donors. Data came from immunoSEQ multiplex PCR; TCRdb stores just in-frame clones and leaves some out. Of 65,000 to 75,000 clones listed, about 91% are singletons. The sequenced material came from PBMCs. The receptors derive from a man aged 18-30 years in good health and CMV-seropositive.

This chain connects TRBV4-2 to TRBJ2-7; D is perhaps TRBD2 (6 bases). Between the trimmed V and J ends, which lost 4 bases and 3 bases, there was a span of 16 bases. The CDR3 has 15 amino acids. From germline, CDR1 is LGHNA and CDR2 YNFKEQ. This CDR3 is CASSPGSGLRYEQYF. In DNA form, the CDR3 reads TGTGCCAGCAGCCCCGGTAGCGGATTACGCTACGAGCAGTACTTC.

The genes are TRBV10-3 and TRBJ2-1, with 8 bases lining up with TRBD2. The CDR3 spans 15 residues. Germline V CDR1 and CDR2: ENHRY, SYGVKD. V shed 10 bases and J 4 bases; nucleotides not matched to a gene: 12. CDR3 bases: TGTGCCACGAAGCCGGGACTAGAAACTTACAATGAGCAGTTCTTC. This gives the protein CATKPGLETYNEQFF.

This chain joins TRBV4-2 and TRBJ2-4, with 7 bases lining up with TRBD2. This CDR3 region has 13 residues. Germline V gene sequence: CDR1 LGHNA, CDR2 YNFKEQ. Losses at the gene ends were 0 bases for V and 9 bases for J; bases not matched to a gene: 2. CDR3 nucleotide sequence: TGTGCCAGCAGCCAAGATGGGGGGGGCATTCAGTACTTC. Encoded protein: CASSQDGGGIQYF.

The chain couples TRBV29-1 to TRBJ1-2; D is unclear. This CDR3 has 12 residues. Germline V gene sequence: CDR1 SQVTM, CDR2 ANQGSEA. Trimming pared 3 bases from V and 2 bases from J, leaving 7 bases between. The CDR3 bases are TGCAGCGTTGATCCGGGGAACTATGGCTACACCTTC. Encoded protein: CSVDPGNYGYTF.

The chain carries TRBV5-1 and TRBJ1-4; D uncertain. The length of the CDR3 is 13 residues. Between the trimmed V and J ends, which lost 4 bases and 8 bases, there was a span of 12 bases. Germline V lookup: CDR1 SGHRS, CDR2 YFSETQ. For the CDR3, the DNA is TGCGCCAGCAGCCCCGGCGGCTCGGAAAAACTGTTTTTT. Protein product: CASSPGGSEKLFF.

The chain carries TRBV11-2 and TRBJ1-5, with 8 bases fitting TRBD1. CDR1 and CDR2 from the germline V gene are SGHAT and FQNNGV. CDR3 length: 15 amino acids. Trimming at V came to 6 bases and at J to 6 bases, leaving 10 bases not matched to a gene. The CDR3 DNA follows: TGTGCCAGCAGACGGCCCCAGGGGGCGAGTCAGCCCCAGCATTTT. Translation gives CASRRPQGASQPQHF.

The chain is built from TRBV18 and TRBJ2-5; D is ambiguous. The length of the CDR3 is 14 residues. V was cut by 3 bases and J by 0 bases, with 8 bases left in between. CDR1 and CDR2 (germline): KGHSH, LQKENI. The CDR3 DNA follows: TGTGCCAGCTCACCCCCCGGTAACCAAGAGACCCAGTACTTC. Its protein product is CASSPPGNQETQYF.

The rearrangement uses TRBV10-3 and TRBJ2-5, with D tentatively TRBD1 (6 bases). The CDR3 has 14 residues. Germline values: CDR1 ENHRY, CDR2 SYGVKD. Trimming pared 6 bases from V and 2 bases from J, leaving 13 bases between. Here the CDR3 DNA reads TGTGCCATCAGCAATATGAGGGGGCAAGAGACCCAGTACTTC. Encoded protein: CAISNMRGQETQYF.

By share of the sample, this clone is medium-sized. Here the CDR3 DNA reads TGTGCCACCAGCAGAGACAGGGAATCTGGGGCCAACGTCCTGACTTTC. Translation: CATSRDRESGANVLTF. The J gene is TRBJ2-6, the V gene TRBV15; TRBD1 might be the D (5 bases). From germline, CDR1 is LNHNV and CDR2 YYDKDF (reference sequence). The CDR3 covers 16 residues. Trimming took off 0 bases at V and 1 base at J, with 7 bases between the two ends.

The rearrangement joins TRBV28 to TRBJ2-1, with D tentatively TRBD2 (5 bases). Per the germline V gene, CDR1 is MDHEN and CDR2 is SYDVKM. This CDR3 comprises 15 residues. V lost 7 bases to trimming and J lost 2 bases, with 15 bases between them. CDR3 protein: CASTPGGYTYNEQFF. CDR3 DNA: TGTGCCAGCACCCCTGGCGGGTACACCTACAATGAGCAGTTCTTC. The full variable domain, rest sourced from reference TRBV28 and TRBJ2-1, is DVKVTQSSRYLVKRTGEKVFLECVQDMDHENMFWYRQDPGLGLRLIYFSYDVKMKEKGDIPEGYSVSREKKERFSLILESASTNQTSMYLCASTPGGYTYNEQFFGPGTRLTVL.

This clone was observed a single time. The chain is built from TRBV30 and TRBJ2-2; 8 nucleotides align to TRBD2. Losses at the gene ends were 0 bases for V and 1 base for J; bases not matched to a gene: 4. The CDR3 extends over 16 amino acids. CDR1 is GTSNPN, CDR2 SVGIG, per germline (reference sequence). The CDR3 DNA sequence: TGTGCCTGGAGTGTTGGTAGCGGGAAGAACACCGGGGAGCTGTTTTTT. Protein product: CAWSVGSGKNTGELFF.

The chain employs TRBV4-2 and TRBJ2-7, with D uncertain. Germline CDR1 reads LGHNA; CDR2 reads YNFKEQ. The V gene lost 1 base and the J gene lost 2 bases, with 6 bases spanning the gap. This CDR3 has 13 amino acids. CDR3 coding DNA: TGTGCCAGCAGCCAAGGGGCCACCTACGAGCAGTACTTC. Protein: CASSQGATYEQYF.

The chain uses TRBV13 and TRBJ2-2, with no clear D. The CDR3 has 13 residues. CDR1 PRHDT and CDR2 FYEKMQ come from the germline V gene (reference sequence). Trimming pared 5 bases from V and 6 bases from J, leaving 10 bases between. The CDR3 DNA reads as TGTGCCAGCAGCCGGCCGGGTGCCGGGGAGCTGTTTTTT. It translates to CASSRPGAGELFF.

The gene calls are TRBV4-1 and TRBJ1-1; the D is unclear. The CDR3 is 17 amino acids. Per the germline V gene, CDR1 is MGHRA and CDR2 is YSYEKL. Between the trimmed V and J ends, which lost 1 base and 3 bases, there was a span of 18 bases. The CDR3 DNA sequence: TGCGCCAGCAGCCAAGTTATGACCATAGGTGCGGACACTGAAGCTTTCTTT. It yields the protein CASSQVMTIGADTEAFF.

This clone has only a few counts. J is TRBJ2-1 and V is TRBV29-1, with D maybe TRBD2 (5 bases). CDR3 length: 15 residues. V lost 7 bases, J lost 4 bases, and 20 bases lay in between. Germline CDR1 reads SQVTM; CDR2 reads ANQGSEA. CDR3 in DNA: TGCAGCGCCGCGTATCGGCTAGCCCTGTACAATGAGCAGTTCTTC. Residues: CSAAYRLALYNEQFF.

The chain links TRBV18 to TRBJ2-3; no clear D. The V gene's germline CDR1 is KGHSH and CDR2 LQKENI. The CDR3 is made up of 12 amino acids. Trimming shortened V by 2 bases and J by 5 bases, and 5 bases separated the two germline ends. In DNA, the CDR3 is TGTGCCAGCTCACCATCCGGAGATACGCAGTATTTT. It codes for CASSPSGDTQYF.

The rearrangement joins TRBV19 to TRBJ2-5; possible D gene TRBD2, 6 bases. CDR1 is LNHDA and CDR2 is SQIVND in the germline V gene (reference sequence). V lost 7 bases and J 2 bases, leaving 14 bases between the germline ends. This CDR3 has 14 amino acids. The CDR3: CASMGGALQETQYF. For the CDR3, the DNA is TGTGCCAGTATGGGGGGAGCCCTTCAAGAGACCCAGTACTTC. Complete variable domain (other parts from reference TRBV19 and TRBJ2-5): DGGITQSPKYLFRKEGQNVTLSCEQNLNHDAMYWYRQDPGQGLRLIYYSQIVNDFQKGDIAEGYSVSREKKESFPLTVTSAQKNPTAFYLCASMGGALQETQYFGPGTRLLVL.

This sequence joins TRBV27 and TRBJ2-3; 7 bases map to TRBD2. The CDR3 spans 15 residues. Germline CDR1 MNHEY, CDR2 SMNVEV (reference sequence). The V segment lost 10 bases and the J segment 1 base; nucleotides outside the gene matches: 11. CDR3 coding DNA: TGTGCCACCTCAAAAACAACTAGCGGCACAGATACGCAGTATTTT. Translated, it gives CATSKTTSGTDTQYF.

J is TRBJ2-2 and V is TRBV30; TRBD1 is a possible D gene (5 bases). This CDR3 is built from 17 residues. Germline V gene sequence: CDR1 GTSNPN, CDR2 SVGIG (reference sequence). The ends were cut back, 0 bases at V and 0 bases at J, with 14 bases in the middle. The CDR3 coding sequence is TGTGCCTGGAGTGTATTGGGGCCACCCCCGAACACCGGGGAGCTGTTTTTT. It specifies CAWSVLGPPPNTGELFF.

The V gene is TRBV27, the J gene TRBJ2-1; TRBD2 agrees at 9 bases. The CDR3 loop spans 14 amino acids. CDR1 and CDR2 (germline): MNHEY, SMNVEV (reference sequence). Trimming took 6 bases from V and 8 from J; bases not matched to a gene: 8. The CDR3 sequence: CASRVAGGPDEQFF. Here the CDR3 DNA reads TGTGCCAGCAGGGTCGCGGGAGGGCCTGATGAGCAGTTCTTC.

V gene TRBV2 combines with J gene TRBJ1-2, with unresolved D. Germline CDR1 is SNHLY and CDR2 is FYNNEI. Between the trimmed V and J ends, which lost 3 bases and 8 bases, there was a span of 16 bases. This CDR3 region has 14 residues. This chain's CDR3 is CASSDVEQAKGYTF. As DNA, the CDR3 is TGTGCCAGCAGTGATGTTGAGCAGGCAAAGGGCTACACCTTC.